These T cell receptor beta chains were read from a single sample in a study of somatic mutations in cytotoxic T cells in rheumatoid arthritis. Method: immunoSEQ multiplex PCR; TCRdb's copy keeps in-frame clones and lacks some. The sample has several thousand clones, roughly 75% seen once. The sequencing input was CD8+ T cells sorted from blood. All receptors derive from an adult with rheumatoid arthritis. The CDR3 runs from the conserved cysteine through the conserved F or W. Fields, in order: D gene, V gene, clone size, J gene, CDR3 DNA, CDR3 protein. A D gene is named only where the DNA matches it firmly. Clone sizes are given selectively: once, few, many, or a class where the clone is expanded.

>TRBD2|TRBV7-9|-|TRBJ2-1
TGTGCCAGCAGTTTAGCGGGGTTAATCATCTACAATGAGCAGTTCTTC
CASSLAGLIIYNEQFF
>-|TRBV28|-|TRBJ2-2
TGTGCCAGCCGAAATATGAACACCGGGGAGCTGTTTTTT
CASRNMNTGELFF
>-|TRBV27|medium-sized|TRBJ1-2
TGTGCCAGCAGCGGGGGGGCAGGGCGCGGCTACACCTTC
CASSGGAGRGYTF
>TRBD1|TRBV11-2|-|TRBJ2-5
TGTGCCAGCAGCTTAGGGGACAGGGAGGAGGAGACCCAGTACTTC
CASSLGDREEETQYF
>-|TRBV14|-|TRBJ1-5
TGTGCCAGCAGCCACCGGACGGGGCAGCCCCAGCATTTT
CASSHRTGQPQHF
>-|TRBV5-1|few|TRBJ2-3
TGCGCCAGCAGCTTGGCCGGAGGCACAGATACGCAGTATTTT
CASSLAGGTDTQYF
>TRBD1|TRBV6-6|-|TRBJ2-5
TGTGCCAGCAGTCAGGGGGCCCTAAAAGAGACCCAGTACTTC
CASSQGALKETQYF
>-|TRBV11-1|large|TRBJ1-2
TGTGCCAGCAGCCCTGGGGAGGGAGACTATGGCTACACCTTC
CASSPGEGDYGYTF
>TRBD1|TRBV7-9|-|TRBJ2-7
TGTGCCGGCGGGACAGGACGCTACGAGCAGTACTTC
CAGGTGRYEQYF
>-|TRBV29-1|-|TRBJ1-2
TGCAGCGTATGGCGCTTTTCTGGTGGATATGGCTACACCTTC
CSVWRFSGGYGYTF
>-|TRBV27|once|TRBJ1-5
TGTGCCAGCAGTTTAAGGCAGTTCGGTCAGCCCCAGCATTTT
CASSLRQFGQPQHF
>-|TRBV19|few|TRBJ1-1
TGTGCCAGTAGTATCGCAGGGGACTACACTGAAGCTTTCTTT
CASSIAGDYTEAFF
>-|TRBV6-5|-|TRBJ1-1
TGTGCCAGCAGTTACGGGGGGAACACTGAAGCTTTCTTT
CASSYGGNTEAFF
>-|TRBV4-1|few|TRBJ1-1
TGCGCCAGCAGCCAAGATCGGGGAAACACTGAAGCTTTCTTT
CASSQDRGNTEAFF
>-|TRBV2|-|TRBJ2-3
TGTGCTCGCCAGCAAGGGGTTGGGTCAGATACGCAGTATTTT
CARQQGVGSDTQYF
>TRBD1|TRBV19|-|TRBJ2-3
TGTGCCAGTAGTATCGGGACAGGACCTAGCACAGATACGCAGTATTTT
CASSIGTGPSTDTQYF
>-|TRBV9|-|TRBJ1-1
TGTGCCAGCAGTCCCGAGGCCGGGACGAACACTGAAGCTTTCTTT
CASSPEAGTNTEAFF
>TRBD1|TRBV28|-|TRBJ2-7
TGTGCCAGCAGTCCAATGGCAGGGGGACCCTACGAGCAGTACTTC
CASSPMAGGPYEQYF
>-|TRBV19|-|TRBJ1-2
TGTGCCAGTGCTCGGGGAGTGTGGGGCTACACCTTC
CASARGVWGYTF
>-|TRBV7-6|-|TRBJ2-5
TGTGCCAGCAGCTTTTCCCGGACCTATAACCAAGAGACCCAGTACTTC
CASSFSRTYNQETQYF
>-|TRBV27|-|TRBJ2-7
TGTGCCAGCAGTTCTCCCGGGAGCTACGAGCAGTACTTC
CASSSPGSYEQYF
>-|TRBV4-1|-|TRBJ2-7
TGCGCCAGCAGCCAAGTCAACGGGGCGGAGGACGAGCAGTACTTC
CASSQVNGAEDEQYF